Listed below are T cell receptor beta chains from one sample, sequenced in a study of blood T cell repertoires in COVID-19. Here immunoSEQ multiplex PCR was the method, and the copy in TCRdb shows in-frame clones only, minus some. The table lists just over 300,000 clones, over 85% of them singletons. The sample taken for sequencing was peripheral blood. The receptors derive from a woman between 25 and 40 years old with COVID-19, enrolled during active disease. Each CDR3 is given with its conserved first and last residue. A D gene is named only where the DNA matches it firmly. Rows give clone size only sometimes, using once, few, many, or a class for an expanded clone.

size: few; J: TRBJ1-4; D: -; V: TRBV2; CDR3: CASSSDRTPGEKLFF; DNA: TGTGCCAGCAGTTCCGACAGGACTCCAGGTGAAAAACTGTTTTTT
size: -; J: TRBJ1-2; D: TRBD1; V: TRBV19; CDR3: CASSTPHRGTGDGYTF; DNA: TGTGCCAGTAGTACTCCTCATCGGGGGACAGGGGATGGCTACACCTTC
size: -; J: TRBJ1-5; D: -; V: TRBV6-2/TRBV6-3; CDR3: CASSYSFRGAGQPQHF; DNA: TGTGCCAGCAGTTACTCGTTCCGGGGGGCGGGTCAGCCCCAGCATTTT
size: -; J: TRBJ1-3; D: -; V: TRBV28; CDR3: CASSTPAGNTIYF; DNA: TGTGCCAGCAGTACCCCAGCTGGAAACACCATATATTTT
size: -; J: TRBJ1-3; D: -; V: TRBV19; CDR3: CASRRAGGNTIYF; DNA: TGTGCCAGTAGACGCGCAGGGGGAAACACCATATATTTT
size: -; J: TRBJ2-5; D: TRBD1; V: TRBV12-5; CDR3: CASAEQGAGETQYF; DNA: TGTGCTAGCGCAGAACAGGGGGCAGGAGAGACCCAGTACTTC
size: -; J: TRBJ2-7; D: TRBD2; V: TRBV12-5; CDR3: CASGAGLEVYEQYF; DNA: TGTGCTAGTGGAGCGGGACTAGAAGTTTACGAGCAGTACTTC
size: -; J: TRBJ1-5; D: TRBD1; V: TRBV6-6; CDR3: CASSQDRAQPQHF; DNA: TGTGCCAGCAGCCAGGACAGGGCTCAGCCCCAGCATTTT
size: -; J: TRBJ2-7; D: TRBD1; V: TRBV7-8; CDR3: CASSSSRLPGQGAYEQYF; DNA: TGTGCCAGCAGCTCATCCCGTCTACCGGGACAGGGGGCCTACGAGCAGTACTTC
size: -; J: TRBJ2-5; D: -; V: TRBV10-3; CDR3: CAISERGGPQKETQYF; DNA: TGTGCCATCAGTGAGAGGGGGGGCCCACAGAAGGAGACCCAGTACTTC
size: few; J: TRBJ1-2; D: -; V: TRBV28; CDR3: CASSLRALLGRTNYGYTF; DNA: TGTGCCAGCAGCTTAAGGGCCCTACTAGGCCGGACTAACTATGGCTACACCTTC
size: -; J: TRBJ1-4; D: -; V: TRBV5-1; CDR3: CASSPRGGEKLFF; DNA: TGCGCCAGCAGCCCGCGAGGGGGTGAAAAACTGTTTTTT
size: -; J: TRBJ2-3; D: TRBD2; V: TRBV2; CDR3: CATNPSRGAGTDTQYF; DNA: TGTGCCACCAACCCCTCGCGGGGGGCCGGCACAGATACGCAGTATTTT
size: -; J: TRBJ2-7; D: -; V: TRBV29-1; CDR3: CSVIRGQHEQYF; DNA: TGCAGCGTTATCCGAGGACAGCACGAGCAGTACTTC
size: -; J: TRBJ1-2; D: -; V: TRBV2; CDR3: CASRSPGDYGYTF; DNA: TGTGCCAGCAGAAGCCCAGGGGACTATGGCTACACCTTC
size: -; J: TRBJ1-2; D: -; V: TRBV12-3/TRBV12-4; CDR3: CASTTANYGYTF; DNA: TGTGCCAGCACCACAGCTAACTATGGCTACACCTTC
size: -; J: TRBJ1-4; D: -; V: TRBV29-1; CDR3: CSVGGDKWEKLFF; DNA: TGCAGCGTTGGGGGCGATAAGTGGGAAAAACTGTTTTTT
size: -; J: TRBJ2-3; D: TRBD2; V: TRBV5-4; CDR3: CASSLSSGTDTQYF; DNA: TGTGCCAGCAGCTTATCTAGCGGAACAGATACGCAGTATTTT
size: -; J: TRBJ1-2; D: TRBD1; V: TRBV7-6; CDR3: CASSLDQGGWDGYTF; DNA: TGTGCCAGCAGCTTAGATCAGGGGGGTTGGGATGGCTACACCTTC
size: -; J: TRBJ2-1; D: -; V: TRBV11-3; CDR3: CASSTGGHEQFF; DNA: TGTGCCAGCAGCACTGGAGGGCATGAGCAGTTCTTC
size: -; J: TRBJ2-1; D: -; V: TRBV28; CDR3: CASSFFTYNEQFF; DNA: TGTGCCAGCAGTTTTTTTACCTACAATGAGCAGTTCTTC
size: -; J: TRBJ2-5; D: -; V: TRBV6-5; CDR3: CASTKGGVNQETQYF; DNA: TGTGCCAGCACCAAAGGGGGGGTCAACCAAGAGACCCAGTACTTC
size: -; J: TRBJ1-4; D: -; V: TRBV5-1; CDR3: CASSDPTGFNEKLFF; DNA: TGCGCCAGCAGCGACCCAACAGGATTTAATGAAAAACTGTTTTTT
size: -; J: TRBJ2-2; D: TRBD1; V: TRBV6-5; CDR3: CASSRTGPNTGELFF; DNA: TGTGCCAGCAGCCGGACAGGACCAAACACCGGGGAGCTGTTTTTT
size: -; J: TRBJ1-4; D: -; V: TRBV19; CDR3: CASRGGEKLFF; DNA: TGTGCCAGTAGGGGAGGAGAAAAACTGTTTTTT
size: -; J: TRBJ1-4; D: TRBD1; V: TRBV2; CDR3: CASKKDRRYEKLFF; DNA: TGTGCCAGCAAGAAGGACAGGCGGTATGAAAAACTGTTTTTT
size: -; J: TRBJ1-1; D: TRBD1; V: TRBV10-3; CDR3: CAISRDSENTEAFF; DNA: TGTGCCATCAGTAGGGACAGTGAGAACACTGAAGCTTTCTTT
size: -; J: TRBJ2-3; D: -; V: TRBV11-2; CDR3: CASQGDTDTQYF; DNA: TGTGCCAGCCAAGGGGACACAGATACGCAGTATTTT
size: -; J: TRBJ1-2; D: -; V: TRBV5-6; CDR3: CASSLVAQGNYGYTF; DNA: TGTGCCAGCAGCTTGGTCGCACAGGGCAACTATGGCTACACCTTC
size: -; J: TRBJ2-7; D: TRBD1; V: TRBV5-6; CDR3: CASSYRGRNEQYF; DNA: TGTGCCAGCAGTTACAGGGGGCGCAACGAGCAGTACTTC
size: -; J: TRBJ2-7; D: -; V: TRBV5-1; CDR3: CASSLTDGNYEQYF; DNA: TGCGCCAGCAGCTTGACGGACGGGAACTACGAGCAGTACTTC
size: -; J: TRBJ1-1; D: -; V: TRBV2; CDR3: CASSESVSVPEAFF; DNA: TGTGCCAGCAGTGAATCCGTTTCCGTTCCTGAAGCTTTCTTT